The clone carrying this T cell receptor (beta chain) appeared many times. The CDR3 spans 16 residues. With 5 bases removed from V and 3 bases from J, the gap between germline ends came to 18 bases. The germline CDR1 and CDR2 sequences are MNHEY and SMNVEV (reference sequence). The sample is drawn from a study of T-cell reconstitution after alpha-beta-depleted transplantation in children. The library targeted TCRbeta and was prepared with unique molecular identifiers. TCRdb independently ran MiXCR on the PCR reads; one entry per CDR3 protein. Of 190,000 or so distinct CDR3 sequences in the sample, about 6.4% were seen once.

This TCR was sampled from a human donor who donated a stem cell graft to a child with Wiskott-Aldrich syndrome. V and J are TRBV27 and TRBJ2-3, with D perhaps matching TRBD2 (6 bases). The sequenced sample was PBMCs from the stem cell graft donor, obtained from the stem cell graft. Here the CDR3 reads CASSPSPLLATDTQYF. CDR3 coding DNA: TGTGCCAGCAGTCCCTCCCCACTACTAGCTACAGATACGCAGTATTTT.